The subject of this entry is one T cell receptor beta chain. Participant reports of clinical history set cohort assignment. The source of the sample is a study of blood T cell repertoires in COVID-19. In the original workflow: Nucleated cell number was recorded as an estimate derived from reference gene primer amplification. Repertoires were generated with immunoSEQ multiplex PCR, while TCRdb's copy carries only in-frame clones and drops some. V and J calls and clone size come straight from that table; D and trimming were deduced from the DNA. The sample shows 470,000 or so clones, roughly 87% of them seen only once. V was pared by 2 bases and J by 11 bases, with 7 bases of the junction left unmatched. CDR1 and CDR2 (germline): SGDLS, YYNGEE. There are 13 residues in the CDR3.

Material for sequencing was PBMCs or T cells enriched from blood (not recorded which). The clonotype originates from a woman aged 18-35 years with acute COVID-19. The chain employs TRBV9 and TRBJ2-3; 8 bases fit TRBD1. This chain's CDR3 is CASSVTTGDVQYF. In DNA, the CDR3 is TGTGCCAGCAGCGTCACGACAGGGGACGTGCAGTATTTT. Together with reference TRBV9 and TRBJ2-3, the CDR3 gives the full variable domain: DSGVTQTPKHLITATGQRVTLRCSPRSGDLSVYWYQQSLDQGLQFLIQYYNGEERAKGNILERFSAQQFPDLHSELNLSSLELGDSALYFCASSVTTGDVQYFGPGTRLTVL.